This entry lists 23 T cell receptor beta chains sequenced from one sample in a study of vaccination and CD4 T cells after COVID-19. Sequencing of cultured CD4+ T cell DNA used the Oncomine TCR Beta short-read assay. TCRdb re-called the PCR reads with MiXCR, one entry per CDR3 protein. The sample carries approximately 13,000 distinct CDR3 sequences, approximately 48% recorded once. The treatment is: approximately 9-day PBMC culture with coronavirus spike peptide pools or control peptides (ViraFEST assay). These receptors have no known antigen. Sequences were obtained from CD4+ T cells from blood, cultured in vitro. Receptors originate from a human donor who had recovered from COVID-19.

The rearrangement uses TRBV6-1 and TRBJ2-3; D possibly uses TRBD1 or TRBD2 (5 bases each). CDR3 length: 16 residues. From germline, CDR1 is MNHNS and CDR2 SASEGT. V was cut by 6 bases and J by 0 bases, with 16 bases left in between. CDR3 loop: CASRPDGALSTDTQYF. As DNA, the CDR3 is TGTGCCAGCAGGCCTGACGGGGCCTTAAGCACAGATACGCAGTATTTT.

This clonotype is termed medium-sized (0.01 to 0.1%). V is TRBV5-1 and J is TRBJ2-2, with D perhaps TRBD2 (5 bases). Germline loops: CDR1 SGHRS, CDR2 YFSETQ. The V end was cut by 2 bases, the J end by 4 bases, with 9 bases between. The CDR3 is made up of 14 amino acids. In DNA form, the CDR3 reads TGCGCCAGCAGCTTTCGGGGTGGCACCGGGGAGCTGTTTTTT. It translates to CASSFRGGTGELFF.

This clonotype was seen a handful of times. The rearrangement links TRBV20-1 to TRBJ1-1; TRBD1 might be the D (5 bases). Trimming removed 6 bases from V and 1 base from J, with 12 bases in between. The CDR3 consists of 13 residues. Germline CDR1 is DFQATT and CDR2 is SNEGSKA (reference sequence). CDR3 coding DNA: TGCAGTGCATCGACAGATTCGAACACTGAAGCTTTCTTT. This encodes CSASTDSNTEAFF.

This clonotype was picked up one time. The CDR3 loop reads CASSARLAGGPQETQYF. The CDR3 nucleotides read TGTGCCAGCAGTGCCAGACTAGCGGGGGGGCCCCAAGAGACCCAGTACTTC. This sequence joins TRBV6-1 and TRBJ2-5, with 14 bases identical to TRBD2. Germline V CDR1 and CDR2: MNHNS, SASEGT. The CDR3 length is 17 residues. Trimming at V came to 4 bases and at J to 1 base, leaving 5 bases not matched to a gene.

This clonotype was counted a single time. The chain is built from TRBV9 and TRBJ2-1; a possible D gene is TRBD2 (6 bases). Trimming removed 0 bases from V and 2 bases from J, with 9 bases in between. This CDR3 comprises 15 residues. CDR1 is SGDLS and CDR2 is YYNGEE in the germline V gene. CDR3 residues: CASSVELAPYNEQFF. CDR3 nucleotide sequence: TGTGCCAGCAGCGTAGAACTAGCCCCCTACAATGAGCAGTTCTTC.

This chain uses TRBV7-2 with TRBJ2-3; D is ambiguous. CDR3 length: 15 residues. Per the germline V gene, CDR1 is SGHTA and CDR2 is FQGNSA. Trimming pared 2 bases from V and 5 bases from J, leaving 14 bases between. The CDR3 DNA follows: TGTGCCAGCAGCTTATACACAGCTTCACAAGATACGCAGTATTTT. Translated, it gives CASSLYTASQDTQYF.

The chain links TRBV20-1 to TRBJ2-1, with TRBD1 as a possible D gene (5 bases). Germline V CDR1 and CDR2: DFQATT, SNEGSKA (reference sequence). V was shortened by 6 bases and J by 0 bases, with 18 bases between the two germline ends. The CDR3 covers 16 residues. The CDR3 spells CSAHFPTGSSYNEQFF. The DNA for the CDR3 is TGCAGTGCCCATTTCCCCACAGGATCCTCCTACAATGAGCAGTTCTTC.

The chain couples TRBV5-1 to TRBJ2-7; TRBD1 agrees at 7 bases. Germline-derived CDR1 and CDR2 are SGHRS and YFSETQ. This CDR3 contains 12 residues. V lost 5 bases and J lost 7; bases outside the gene matches: 6. The CDR3 spells CASRTGLREQYF. CDR3 nucleotides: TGCGCCAGCAGGACAGGGCTTAGGGAGCAGTACTTC.

The chain carries TRBV24-1 and TRBJ2-2; D is possibly TRBD1 (6 bases). Deletions cut 6 bases from V and 4 bases from J, with 17 bases between. CDR3 length: 16 residues. CDR1 is KGHDR, CDR2 SFDVKD, per germline. The CDR3 DNA follows: TGTGCCACCAGTATGACAGGTAGAGTAGGCACCGGGGAGCTGTTTTTT. Encoded protein: CATSMTGRVGTGELFF.

V gene TRBV28 combines with J gene TRBJ2-4; D could derive from TRBD1 or TRBD2 (7 bases each). Germline assignment: CDR1 MDHEN and CDR2 SYDVKM. Trimming pared 4 bases from V and 3 bases from J, leaving 13 bases between. This CDR3 has 15 amino acids. The CDR3 spells CASSSGGEGKNIQYF. CDR3 sequence (DNA): TGTGCCAGCAGTTCAGGGGGGGAGGGCAAAAACATTCAGTACTTC.

The chain recombines TRBV10-2 with TRBJ1-2, with 10 bases that match TRBD1. The junction had 9 bases not matched to a gene; V was cut back by 0 bases and J by 2 bases. There are 18 residues in the CDR3. Germline assignment: CDR1 WSHSY and CDR2 SAAADI. CDR3 region: CASSESRWTGGFNYGYTF. In DNA, the CDR3 is TGCGCCAGCAGTGAGTCGCGTTGGACAGGGGGGTTCAACTATGGCTACACCTTC.

This sequence joins TRBV9 and TRBJ2-7, with TRBD2 identical over 11 bases. After removal of 0 bases from V and 2 bases from J, the junction contained 7 bases not matched to a gene. CDR3 length: 17 amino acids. Germline V gene lookup returns CDR1 SGDLS and CDR2 YYNGEE. The CDR3 coding sequence is TGTGCCAGCAGCGTAGGAGTAGCGGGAGGGATGACCTACGAGCAGTACTTC. It translates to CASSVGVAGGMTYEQYF.

The rearrangement links TRBV18 to TRBJ1-2, with TRBD1 identical over 9 bases. The CDR3 loop spans 17 amino acids. From germline, CDR1 is KGHSH and CDR2 LQKENI. Trimming removed 4 bases from V and 0 bases from J; junction bases left unmatched: 9. CDR3 protein: CASSRTGAPLANYGYTF. The CDR3 bases are TGTGCCAGCTCACGGACAGGGGCCCCACTAGCTAACTATGGCTACACCTTC.

The rearrangement links TRBV5-1 to TRBJ1-2; TRBD1 is a possible D gene (6 bases). With 2 bases removed from V and 8 bases from J, the gap between germline ends came to 25 bases. CDR3 size: 17 residues. CDR1 is SGHRS and CDR2 is YFSETQ in the germline V gene. CDR3 in amino acids: CASSFNPLDGGSGGYTF. The CDR3 coding sequence is TGCGCCAGCAGCTTTAATCCTTTAGACGGGGGCTCTGGGGGCTACACCTTC.

This sequence joins TRBV12-3 or TRBV12-4 and TRBJ2-6; D is possibly TRBD1 (6 bases). The V end was cut by 8 bases, the J end by 2 bases, with 13 bases between. This CDR3 contains 15 residues. The CDR3 here is CASGQGLTGANVLTF. CDR3 nucleotide sequence: TGTGCCAGCGGTCAGGGGCTTACTGGGGCCAACGTCCTGACTTTC.

This clonotype came up a few times. V gene TRBV6-5 combines with J gene TRBJ2-3, with TRBD2 identical over 8 bases. The CDR3 loop spans 15 amino acids. Germline trimming cut 2 bases from V and 1 base from J; bases unmatched to any gene: 2. CDR1 and CDR2 (germline): MNHEY, SVGAGI. This CDR3 is CASSYRRGGTDTQYF. The CDR3 DNA is TGTGCCAGCAGTTACAGGCGGGGGGGCACAGATACGCAGTATTTT.

CDR3 nucleotide sequence: TGTGCCAGCAGTTTGGCCAACAGCAATCAGCCCCAGCATTTT. Its translation is CASSLANSNQPQHF. The chain links TRBV28 to TRBJ1-5; unclear D gene. Trimming left V 3 bases short and J 1 base short, with 7 bases between. Germline-derived CDR1 and CDR2 are MDHEN and SYDVKM. The CDR3 contains 14 residues.

The V and J genes are TRBV28 and TRBJ1-5; D not certain. The germline CDR1 and CDR2 sequences are MDHEN and SYDVKM. The CDR3 is 13 amino acids. Trimming removed 9 bases at V and 3 bases at J, with 12 bases between. The CDR3 DNA reads as TGTGCCAGTCGAGCCCCCATCAATCAGCCCCAGCATTTT. Residues: CASRAPINQPQHF.

The chain employs TRBV4-1 and TRBJ2-7; 8 bases fit TRBD1. With 1 base clipped from V and 0 bases from J, the junction kept 5 bases outside the gene matches. This CDR3 comprises 16 residues. Germline V CDR1 and CDR2: MGHRA, YSYEKL. DNA for the CDR3: TGCGCCAGCAGCCAAGCCGGACAGGGCATCTCCTACGAGCAGTACTTC. It specifies CASSQAGQGISYEQYF.

The chain combines TRBV6-1 with TRBJ1-1; D gene uncertain. Deletions cut 6 bases from V and 2 bases from J, with 13 bases between. This CDR3 has 14 amino acids. Looked up from germline, CDR1 is MNHNS and CDR2 is SASEGT. CDR3 amino acids: CASRPRLSNTEAFF. DNA of the CDR3: TGTGCCAGCAGGCCCCGCCTGAGTAACACTGAAGCTTTCTTT.

The rearrangement links TRBV2 to TRBJ1-4; D perhaps matches TRBD1 (6 bases). V lost 6 bases to trimming and J lost 3 bases, with 11 bases between them. The CDR3 is 14 amino acids. Germline V gives CDR1 SNHLY, CDR2 FYNNEI. CDR3 amino acids: CASSQGLANEKLFF. CDR3 nucleotides: TGTGCCAGCAGCCAGGGGCTGGCTAATGAAAAACTGTTTTTT. Full variable domain (missing parts from reference TRBV2 and TRBJ1-4): EPEVTQTPSHQVTQMGQEVILRCVPISNHLYFYWYRQILGQKVEFLVSFYNNEISEKSEIFDDQFSVERPDGSNFTLKIRSTKLEDSAMYFCASSQGLANEKLFFGSGTQLSVL.

The rearrangement links TRBV7-2 to TRBJ2-3; weak D call: TRBD1 (6 bases). CDR3 length: 14 residues. The ends were cut back, 8 bases at V and 3 bases at J, with 15 bases in the middle. CDR1 is SGHTA and CDR2 is FQGNSA in the germline V gene. The CDR3 reads CASADRPLTDTQYF. In DNA, the CDR3 is TGTGCCAGCGCCGACAGGCCTTTGACAGATACGCAGTATTTT.

This rearrangement joins TRBV20-1 to TRBJ2-7, with TRBD1 matching over 9 bases. Germline V gene sequence: CDR1 DFQATT, CDR2 SNEGSKA (reference sequence). The ends lost 5 bases at V and 0 bases at J; junction bases unmatched: 11. The CDR3 loop spans 16 amino acids. CDR3 residues: CSASDLQGASSYEQYF. The CDR3 coding sequence is TGCAGTGCTTCCGACCTACAGGGGGCAAGCTCCTACGAGCAGTACTTC.